Sequencing of this T cell receptor beta chain was carried out in a study of cytomegalovirus exposure and HLA in healthy donors. Study overall: Earlier work reported approximately 110 million unique TCR beta sequences from about 179 million T cells.

Use of 60 Vbeta and 13 Jbeta primers characterized the PCR. Sequenced by immunoSEQ multiplex PCR; TCRdb stores in-frame clones only, minus some. The profile shows about 100,000 clones, about 76% of them singletons. This clone was counted once. Its target is unknown. Study-wide results and caveats: Analyzed later, most CMV-associated TCR beta chains appeared HLA-restricted.

CDR3 length equals 14 residues. V was clipped by 5 bases and J by 4 bases; unmatched bases: 7. CDR1 SQVTM and CDR2 ANQGSEA come from the germline V gene. The sample was PBMCs. The sequence came from a woman in her seventies in good health and CMV-seropositive. J is TRBJ2-5 and V is TRBV29-1, with 10 bases that match TRBD2. In DNA form, the CDR3 reads TGCAGCGTTAGTAGGGCTAGCGGGAGAGAGACCCAGTACTTC. Its protein is CSVSRASGRETQYF.